One sample yielded the 26 T cell receptor beta chains listed below, sequenced in a study of T cells expressing NK-cell markers. TCRdb reprocessed the 5' RACE reads and keeps a single row for each CDR3 protein, giving no DNA. Recorded for this sample: more than 90,000 distinct CDR3 sequences. Sequenced sample: blood T cells: a sorted CD56 or NKG2C T cell subset, CD4+ or CD8+ T cells, or bulk PBMC T cells (not recorded which). These TCRs come from a woman aged 18-70 years in good health.

The rearrangement joins TRBV6-4 to TRBJ2-5. Germline CDR1 MRHNA, CDR2 SNTAGT. The CDR3 runs to 13 residues. CDR3: CASSDGNEETQYF.

The J gene is TRBJ2-4, the V gene TRBV5-1; the D call from TCRdb, TRBD1, cannot be confirmed without DNA. Germline V gene lookup returns CDR1 SGHRS and CDR2 YFSETQ. This CDR3 spans 15 amino acids. The CDR3 region is CASSFTEGAKNIQYF. Based on the CDR3 plus reference TRBV5-1 and TRBJ2-4, the full variable domain is KAGVTQTPRYLIKTRGQQVTLSCSPISGHRSVSWYQQTPGQGLQFLFEYFSETQRNKGNFPGRFSGRQFSNSRSEMNVSTLELGDSALYLCASSFTEGAKNIQYFGAGTRLSVL.

V usage is TRBV3-1 and J usage is TRBJ2-1. Germline loops: CDR1 LGHDT, CDR2 YNNKEL (reference sequence). The CDR3 extends over 13 amino acids. The CDR3 here is CASSTRLNNEQFF.

The chain's CDR3 is CSARGDREAYEQYF. The rearrangement uses TRBV20-1 and TRBJ2-7; TCRdb gives TRBD1 as the D gene, but with no DNA this cannot be confirmed. The length of the CDR3 is 14 residues. The germline CDR1 and CDR2 sequences are DFQATT and SNEGSKA (reference sequence).

This chain links TRBV9 with TRBJ1-2. Germline-derived CDR1 and CDR2 are SGDLS and YYNGEE. The CDR3 runs to 14 residues. CDR3 sequence reads: CASSAADLDYGYTF. Using reference TRBV9 and TRBJ1-2 for the parts outside the CDR3, the full variable domain is DSGVTQTPKHLITATGQRVTLRCSPRSGDLSVYWYQQSLDQGLQFLIQYYNGEERAKGNILERFSAQQFPDLHSELNLSSLELGDSALYFCASSAADLDYGYTFGSGTRLTVV.

The CDR3 here is CASSLVVDEKLFF. The rearrangement joins TRBV5-6 to TRBJ1-4. This CDR3 is built from 13 residues. CDR1 SGHDT and CDR2 YYEEEE come from the germline V gene.

The chain employs TRBV11-2 and TRBJ2-3; absent DNA, TCRdb's TRBD2 call cannot be checked. This CDR3 comprises 18 residues. Germline V lookup: CDR1 SGHAT, CDR2 FQNNGV. CDR3: CASSSSSTSALLTDTQYF. Using reference TRBV11-2 and TRBJ2-3 for the parts outside the CDR3, the full variable domain is EAGVAQSPRYKIIEKRQSVAFWCNPISGHATLYWYQQILGQGPKLLIQFQNNGVVDDSQLPKDRFSAERLKGVDSTLKIQPAKLEDSAVYLCASSSSSTSALLTDTQYFGPGTRLTVL.

The chain carries TRBV19 and TRBJ1-6; the TRBD1 assignment by TCRdb is unverifiable without DNA. Looked up from germline, CDR1 is LNHDA and CDR2 is SQIVND (reference sequence). CDR3 length equals 14 residues. This CDR3 is CASSGTGVGSPLHF.

V and J are TRBV20-1 and TRBJ2-3; TCRdb picks TRBD2, but there is no DNA to check that call. Germline CDR1 and CDR2: DFQATT and SNEGSKA (reference sequence). The CDR3 length is 17 residues. This chain's CDR3 is CSARDGGGAPSTDTQYF.

This rearrangement joins TRBV27 to TRBJ1-5; the TCRdb D gene call, TRBD1, has no DNA to confirm it. CDR1 and CDR2 from the germline V gene are MNHEY and SMNVEV (reference sequence). The CDR3 consists of 15 residues. This chain's CDR3 is CASSPLGGNNQPQHF.

This chain connects TRBV30 to TRBJ2-7; TCRdb's D call, TRBD2, is unchecked because there is no DNA. This CDR3 spans 12 amino acids. Germline CDR1 GTSNPN, CDR2 SVGIG (reference sequence). CDR3 in amino acids: CAWGGGSYEQYF.

V gene TRBV5-6 combines with J gene TRBJ2-3; there is no DNA to check the TCRdb D call of TRBD1. CDR3 length: 20 amino acids. Germline-derived CDR1 and CDR2 are SGHDT and YYEEEE. CDR3 region: CASSQIGLGRRETSTDTQYF. Combining the CDR3 with reference TRBV5-6 and TRBJ2-3 gives the whole variable domain DAGVTQSPTHLIKTRGQQVTLRCSPKSGHDTVSWYQQALGQGPQFIFQYYEEEERQRGNFPDRFSGHQFPNYSSELNVNALLLGDSALYLCASSQIGLGRRETSTDTQYFGPGTRLTVL.

V usage is TRBV9 and J usage is TRBJ1-6. CDR1 SGDLS and CDR2 YYNGEE come from the germline V gene. This CDR3 contains 15 residues. CDR3 protein: CASSVGSSYNSPLHF.

The J gene is TRBJ2-3, the V gene TRBV5-4; TCRdb indicates TRBD1, and absent DNA this call remains unverified. CDR3 length: 16 residues. Looked up from germline, CDR1 is SGHNT and CDR2 is YYREEE (reference sequence). The CDR3 loop is CASRGAGGGGTDTQYF. Supplemented by reference TRBV5-4 and TRBJ2-3, the full variable domain reads ETGVTQSPTHLIKTRGQQVTLRCSSQSGHNTVSWYQQALGQGPQFIFQYYREEENGRGNFPPRFSGLQFPNYSSELNVNALELDDSALYLCASRGAGGGGTDTQYFGPGTRLTVL.

The V gene is TRBV20-1, the J gene TRBJ2-7. The CDR3 covers 14 residues. Per the germline V gene, CDR1 is DFQATT and CDR2 is SNEGSKA (reference sequence). The CDR3: CSARTPDTSYEQNF.

The V call is TRBV7-6, the J call TRBJ1-1; TCRdb lists TRBD1, though no DNA is available to test this call. Germline V gene data show CDR1 as SGHVS and CDR2 as FNYEAQ. This CDR3 is built from 14 residues. CDR3 in amino acids: CASSLGGKNTEAFF.

J is TRBJ2-1 and V is TRBV11-2; absent DNA, TCRdb's TRBD1 call cannot be checked. The CDR3 has 13 residues. Germline CDR1 SGHAT, CDR2 FQNNGV. The CDR3 region is CASSGGQHNEQFF.

The chain combines TRBV7-9 with TRBJ1-1; TCRdb reports TRBD1, a call that lacks DNA to check it against. The length of the CDR3 is 13 residues. Germline-derived CDR1 and CDR2 are SEHNR and FQNEAQ (reference sequence). The CDR3 spells CASSFPGGTEAFF.

This chain links TRBV4-2 with TRBJ2-1; TCRdb's assignment of TRBD2 cannot be checked, as there is no DNA. This CDR3 spans 16 amino acids. The germline V gene encodes CDR1 LGHNA and CDR2 YNFKEQ. The CDR3 loop reads CASSQAYGGPGNEQFF.

The chain couples TRBV29-1 to TRBJ2-7; as DNA is missing, the TRBD2 call by TCRdb cannot be tested. CDR1 is SQVTM and CDR2 is ANQGSEA in the germline V gene. The CDR3 spans 15 residues. This CDR3 is CSAAIVVGALYEQYF.

The V and J genes are TRBV7-6 and TRBJ2-2; the D gene TCRdb calls, TRBD1, cannot be checked with no DNA. Looked up from germline, CDR1 is SGHVS and CDR2 is FNYEAQ. The CDR3 contains 14 residues. CDR3 amino acids: CASSLIQGAGELFF.

V and J are TRBV4-3 and TRBJ2-2; TCRdb selects TRBD1, and the lack of DNA leaves this call unchecked. Germline V gene data show CDR1 as LGHNA and CDR2 as YSLEER. The CDR3 spans 14 residues. The CDR3 sequence is CASSLGQVAGELFF.

This sequence joins TRBV7-8 and TRBJ2-5; lacking DNA, the TRBD2 call made by TCRdb goes unchecked. Germline V CDR1 and CDR2: SGHVS, FQNEAQ. The CDR3 runs 15 residues. CDR3 protein: CASTPGLAGSETQYF.

This rearrangement joins TRBV6-4 to TRBJ2-2; TCRdb's assignment of TRBD2 cannot be checked, as there is no DNA. CDR3 length: 16 residues. Looked up from germline, CDR1 is MRHNA and CDR2 is SNTAGT. The CDR3 region is CASSPSGGENTGELFF.

The rearrangement links TRBV28 to TRBJ2-5; TCRdb's D call, TRBD2, is unchecked because there is no DNA. Per germline, CDR1 MDHEN and CDR2 SYDVKM. This CDR3 has 15 residues. The CDR3 region is CASRNRAGGWETQYF.

This chain joins TRBV5-4 and TRBJ2-2. CDR1 SGHNT and CDR2 YYREEE come from the germline V gene (reference sequence). The CDR3 length is 14 residues. The CDR3 region is CASSWGLTTGELFF.